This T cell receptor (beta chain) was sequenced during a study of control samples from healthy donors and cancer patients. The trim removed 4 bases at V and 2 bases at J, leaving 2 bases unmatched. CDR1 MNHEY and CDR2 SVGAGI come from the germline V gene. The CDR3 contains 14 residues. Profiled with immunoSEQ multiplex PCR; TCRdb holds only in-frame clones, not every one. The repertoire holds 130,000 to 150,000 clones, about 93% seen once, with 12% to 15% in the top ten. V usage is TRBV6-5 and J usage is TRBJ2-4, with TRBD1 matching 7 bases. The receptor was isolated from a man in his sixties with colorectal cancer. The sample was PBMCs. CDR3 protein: CASSSRGSKNIQYF. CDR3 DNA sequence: TGTGCCAGCAGTTCCAGGGGGTCCAAAAACATTCAGTACTTC.